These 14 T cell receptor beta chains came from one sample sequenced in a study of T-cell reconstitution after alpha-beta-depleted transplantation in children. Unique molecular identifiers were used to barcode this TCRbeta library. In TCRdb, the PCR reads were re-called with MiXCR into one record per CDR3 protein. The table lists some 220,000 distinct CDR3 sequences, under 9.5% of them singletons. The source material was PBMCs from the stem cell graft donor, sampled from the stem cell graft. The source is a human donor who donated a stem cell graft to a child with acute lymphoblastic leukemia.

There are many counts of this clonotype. CDR3 DNA sequence: TGTGCCAGCAGCCTTACCGGGACAGTCATGAACACTGAAGCTTTCTTT. This translates into CASSLTGTVMNTEAFF. The rearrangement uses TRBV7-8 and TRBJ1-1, with 7 bases aligning to TRBD1. In germline, CDR1 is SGHVS, CDR2 FQNEAQ. With V trimmed by 5 bases and J by 0 bases, 9 bases remained unmatched. The CDR3 is 16 amino acids.

This chain's CDR3 is CASSQTTGVSNQPQHF. In nucleotides, the CDR3 is TGCGCCAGCAGCCAAACTACAGGGGTGAGCAATCAGCCCCAGCATTTT. The genes are TRBV4-3 and TRBJ1-5, with TRBD1 matching 7 bases. CDR3 length equals 16 residues. V shed 2 bases, J shed 1 base, and the junction held 5 bases outside the gene matches. Germline-derived CDR1 and CDR2 are LGHNA and YSLEER.

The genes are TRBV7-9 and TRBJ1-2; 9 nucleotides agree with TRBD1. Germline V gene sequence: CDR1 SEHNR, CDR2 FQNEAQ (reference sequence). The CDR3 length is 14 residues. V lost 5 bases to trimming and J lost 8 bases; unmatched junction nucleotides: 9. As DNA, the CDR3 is TGTGCCAGCAGCCAGAACTACAGGGGGCTCGGCTACACCTTC. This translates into CASSQNYRGLGYTF.

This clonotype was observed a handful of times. This CDR3 reads CASSQIGQLAYEQYF. The DNA of the CDR3 is TGTGCCAGCAGCCAAATAGGACAACTTGCCTACGAGCAGTACTTC. The chain couples TRBV3-1 to TRBJ2-7, with D possibly TRBD1 on 5 matching bases. Trimming removed 2 bases at V and 2 bases at J, with 13 bases between. The germline V gene has CDR1 LGHDT and CDR2 YNNKEL (reference sequence). CDR3 length equals 15 residues.

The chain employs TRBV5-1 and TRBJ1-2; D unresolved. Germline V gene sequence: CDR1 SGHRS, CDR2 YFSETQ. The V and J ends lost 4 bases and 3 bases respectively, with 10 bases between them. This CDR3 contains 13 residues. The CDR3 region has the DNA TGCGCCAGCAGCCCCGTCAGCTACTATGGCTACACCTTC. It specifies CASSPVSYYGYTF.

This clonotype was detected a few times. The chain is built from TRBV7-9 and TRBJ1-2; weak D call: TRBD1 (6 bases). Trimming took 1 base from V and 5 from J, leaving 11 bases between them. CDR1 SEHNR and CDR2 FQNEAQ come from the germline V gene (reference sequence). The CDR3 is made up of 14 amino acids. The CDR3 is CASSLVSGEYGYTF. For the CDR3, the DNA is TGTGCCAGCAGCTTAGTTTCAGGGGAGTATGGCTACACCTTC.

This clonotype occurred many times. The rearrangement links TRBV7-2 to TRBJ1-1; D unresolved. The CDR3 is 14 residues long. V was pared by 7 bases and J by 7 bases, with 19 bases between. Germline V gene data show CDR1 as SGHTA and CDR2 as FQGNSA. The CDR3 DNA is TGTGCCAGCACCTCGACGGGGTTTTCCAGTGAAGCTTTCTTT. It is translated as CASTSTGFSSEAFF.

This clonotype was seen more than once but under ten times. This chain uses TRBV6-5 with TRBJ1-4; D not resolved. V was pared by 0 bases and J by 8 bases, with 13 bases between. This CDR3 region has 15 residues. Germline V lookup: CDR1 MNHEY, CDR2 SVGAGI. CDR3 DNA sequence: TGTGCCAGCAGTTACTCTCCGGACGGCTGGGAAAAACTGTTTTTT. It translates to CASSYSPDGWEKLFF.

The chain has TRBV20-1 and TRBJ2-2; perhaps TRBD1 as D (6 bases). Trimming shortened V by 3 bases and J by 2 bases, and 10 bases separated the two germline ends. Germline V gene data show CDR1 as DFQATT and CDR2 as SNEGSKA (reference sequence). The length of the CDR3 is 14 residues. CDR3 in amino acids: CSASTGFNTGELFF. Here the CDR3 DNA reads TGCAGTGCTAGCACAGGGTTTAACACCGGGGAGCTGTTTTTT.

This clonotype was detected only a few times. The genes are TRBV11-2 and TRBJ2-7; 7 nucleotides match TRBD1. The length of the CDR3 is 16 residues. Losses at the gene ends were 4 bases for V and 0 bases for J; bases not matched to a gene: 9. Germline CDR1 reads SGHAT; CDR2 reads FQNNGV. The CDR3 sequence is CASSSPTQGFSYEQYF. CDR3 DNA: TGTGCCAGCAGCTCCCCGACACAGGGGTTCTCCTACGAGCAGTACTTC.

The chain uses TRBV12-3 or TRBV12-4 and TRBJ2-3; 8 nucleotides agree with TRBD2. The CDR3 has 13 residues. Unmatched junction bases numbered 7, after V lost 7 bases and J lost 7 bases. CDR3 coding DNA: TGTGCCAGCAACTCTCAGCGGGGGAATACGCAGTATTTT. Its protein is CASNSQRGNTQYF.

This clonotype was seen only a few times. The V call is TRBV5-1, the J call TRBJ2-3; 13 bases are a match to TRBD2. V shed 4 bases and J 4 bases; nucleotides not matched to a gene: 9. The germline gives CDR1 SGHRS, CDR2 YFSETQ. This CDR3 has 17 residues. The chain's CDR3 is CASSRRLAGGRSDTQYF. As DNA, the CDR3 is TGCGCCAGCAGCCGTAGACTAGCGGGGGGTCGCTCAGATACGCAGTATTTT.

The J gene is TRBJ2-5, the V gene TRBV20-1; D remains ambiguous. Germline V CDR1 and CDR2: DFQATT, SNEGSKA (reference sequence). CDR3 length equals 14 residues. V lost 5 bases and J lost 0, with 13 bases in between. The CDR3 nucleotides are TGCAGTGCTTTGGACCAGACGTACCAAGAGACCCAGTACTTC. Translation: CSALDQTYQETQYF.

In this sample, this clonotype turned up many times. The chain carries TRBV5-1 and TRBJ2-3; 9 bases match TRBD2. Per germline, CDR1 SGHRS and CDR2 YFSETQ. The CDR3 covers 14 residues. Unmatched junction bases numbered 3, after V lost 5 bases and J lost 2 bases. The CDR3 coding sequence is TGCGCCAGCAGTCTAGCGGGGACCACAGATACGCAGTATTTT. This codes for CASSLAGTTDTQYF.